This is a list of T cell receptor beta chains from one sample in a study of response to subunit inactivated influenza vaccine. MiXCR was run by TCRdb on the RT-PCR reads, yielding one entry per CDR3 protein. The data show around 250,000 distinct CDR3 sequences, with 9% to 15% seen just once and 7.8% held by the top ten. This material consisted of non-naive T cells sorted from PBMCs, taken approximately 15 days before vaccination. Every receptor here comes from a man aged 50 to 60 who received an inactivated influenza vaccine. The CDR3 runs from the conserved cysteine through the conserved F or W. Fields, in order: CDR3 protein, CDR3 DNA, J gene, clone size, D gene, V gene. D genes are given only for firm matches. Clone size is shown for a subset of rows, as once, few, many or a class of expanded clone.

CASSLKKKQGGYEQYF TGTGCCAGCAGCCTCAAAAAAAAACAGGGGGGTTACGAGCAGTACTTC TRBJ2-7 few TRBD1 TRBV3-1
CASSFQGVGEQFF TGTGCCAGCAGTTTCCAGGGGGTAGGTGAGCAGTTCTTC TRBJ2-1 - TRBD1 TRBV27
CASSSREGTINNEQFF TGTGCCAGCAGCTCCCGGGAAGGGACTATTAACAATGAGCAGTTCTTC TRBJ2-1 - TRBD2 TRBV6-1
CASSLEGRRYGYTF TGTGCCAGCAGCTTGGAGGGACGCCGCTATGGCTACACCTTC TRBJ1-2 few - TRBV5-5
CASSIRKETQYF TGTGCCAGCAGCATCAGGAAAGAGACCCAGTACTTC TRBJ2-5 few - TRBV7-8
CASSPAVVTQYF TGTGCCAGCAGCCCGGCCGTGGTTACGCAGTATTTT TRBJ2-3 - - TRBV7-8
CASSPARGTGTNSPLHF TGTGCCAGCAGCCCAGCGAGGGGCACAGGGACTAATTCACCCCTCCACTTT TRBJ1-6 - - TRBV7-9
CASSHTQGYEQYF TGCGCCAGCAGCCACACACAGGGCTACGAGCAGTACTTC TRBJ2-7 many - TRBV5-1
CASRPYRGDYEQYF TGTGCCAGCAGGCCTTACAGGGGCGACTACGAGCAGTACTTC TRBJ2-7 few TRBD1 TRBV6-1
CATRGSGRAWEQFF TGTGCCACCCGTGGGAGCGGGAGGGCCTGGGAGCAGTTCTTC TRBJ2-1 few TRBD2 TRBV24-1
CASSIDLTSGSYEQYF TGTGCCAGTAGTATAGATTTGACTAGCGGGAGCTACGAGCAGTACTTC TRBJ2-7 - TRBD2 TRBV19
CGWASGGMDNEQFF TGCGGGTGGGCTAGCGGGGGGATGGACAATGAGCAGTTCTTC TRBJ2-1 - TRBD2 TRBV20-1
CASSLGGTQPQHF TGTGCCAGCAGTTTAGGGGGGACTCAGCCCCAGCATTTT TRBJ1-5 - - TRBV28
CASSSDRYEQYF TGTGCCAGCAGTTCCGACAGATACGAGCAGTACTTC TRBJ2-7 many - TRBV12-3/TRBV12-4
CASSPRDRDSEKLFF TGTGCCAGCAGCCCGAGGGACAGGGATAGTGAAAAACTGTTTTTT TRBJ1-4 few TRBD1 TRBV9
CSATQRSNEKLFF TGCAGTGCGACCCAGAGGAGTAATGAAAAACTGTTTTTT TRBJ1-4 - - TRBV20-1
CATSDLPWAPGHKNTEAFF TGTGCCACCAGTGATTTGCCCTGGGCCCCGGGACACAAGAACACTGAAGCTTTCTTT TRBJ1-1 - - TRBV24-1
CASSTEGQQYF TGTGCCAGCAGTACCGAGGGTCAGCAGTACTTC TRBJ2-7 many - TRBV12-3/TRBV12-4
CASRAAGSGANVLTF TGCGCCAGCAGGGCCGCGGGGTCTGGGGCCAACGTCCTGACTTTC TRBJ2-6 - - TRBV5-1
CASSLSTSGETGQYF TGCGCCAGCAGCCTGTCGACTAGCGGGGAGACGGGGCAGTACTTC TRBJ2-7 few TRBD2 TRBV5-1
CASSKGSQPNTEAFF TGCGCCAGCAGTAAGGGTTCCCAGCCGAACACTGAAGCTTTCTTT TRBJ1-1 few - TRBV4-1
CASSADGFYWPQHF TGTGCCAGCAGCGCGGACGGGTTCTACTGGCCCCAGCATTTT TRBJ1-5 - - TRBV7-8
CASSEFSNEQFF TGTGCCAGCAGTGAATTTAGCAATGAGCAGTTCTTC TRBJ2-1 many - TRBV6-1
CASSADTGAEKLFF TGCGCCAGCAGCGCCGATACAGGGGCGGAAAAACTGTTTTTT TRBJ1-4 few TRBD1 TRBV5-1
CASRNGRQRFSANEKLFF TGCGCCAGCAGGAACGGGAGGCAACGGTTCTCGGCTAATGAAAAACTGTTTTTT TRBJ1-4 - - TRBV10-2